These T cell receptor beta chains were read from a single sample in a study of control samples from healthy donors and cancer patients. Sequencing used immunoSEQ multiplex PCR; TCRdb keeps in-frame clones, though not all of them. The sample lists some 160,000 clones, about 93% seen once, with 0.68% in the top ten. Sequenced: blood. Every receptor here comes from a woman aged 25 to 39 in good health. Both conserved end residues are part of each CDR3. D genes are given only for firm matches. Size tells how often a clone was seen (once, few, many) or the class of an expanded clone, and some rows leave it out.

clone_size d_call j_call v_call cdr3_aa cdr3_nt
NA NA TRBJ1-6 TRBV30 CAWSVRGVYSPLHF TGTGCCTGGAGTGTTAGAGGGGTATATTCACCCCTCCACTTT
few NA TRBJ1-1 TRBV6-5 CASRFDRNTEAFF TGTGCCAGCCGTTTCGACAGGAACACTGAAGCTTTCTTT
NA TRBD1 TRBJ1-5 TRBV3-1/TRBV3-2 CASSQSTGGNQPQHF TGTGCCAGCAGCCAATCGACAGGGGGCAATCAGCCCCAGCATTTT
NA NA TRBJ1-5 TRBV6-5 CASGDSNQPQHF TGTGCCAGCGGGGACAGCAATCAGCCCCAGCATTTT
NA TRBD1 TRBJ2-3 TRBV24-1 CATSAGQGAPADTQYF TGTGCCACCAGTGCTGGGCAGGGGGCGCCGGCAGATACGCAGTATTTT
NA TRBD2 TRBJ2-7 TRBV6-2/TRBV6-3 CASSYFGTTVSSEQYF TGTGCCAGCAGTTACTTCGGGACTACCGTTTCAAGCGAGCAGTACTTC
NA NA TRBJ2-3 TRBV11-2 CASSSRGTDTQYF TGTGCCAGCAGCTCTAGGGGCACAGATACGCAGTATTTT
once NA TRBJ2-1 TRBV20-1 CSARVSNEQFF TGCAGTGCTAGAGTTAGCAATGAGCAGTTCTTC
NA NA TRBJ1-5 TRBV6-1 CASSDRGRHQPQHF TGTGCCAGCAGTGACAGGGGCCGACATCAGCCCCAGCATTTT
NA NA TRBJ1-1 TRBV7-8 CASSLRLGWEAFF TGTGCCAGCAGCTTAAGGCTGGGATGGGAAGCTTTCTTT
NA TRBD2 TRBJ2-7 TRBV7-9 CASSFGTSSREQYF TGTGCCAGCAGCTTTGGGACTAGCTCCCGCGAGCAGTACTTC
NA NA TRBJ2-7 TRBV7-9 CASSPGGRSYEQYF TGTGCCAGCAGCCCCGGCGGGCGATCCTACGAGCAGTACTTC
NA NA TRBJ2-2 TRBV1 CTSSQDRLGSCTGELFF TGCACCAGCAGCCAAGATCGTCTCGGGAGTTGCACCGGGGAGCTGTTTTTT
NA NA TRBJ1-2 TRBV7-2 CASSLVPPGYYGYTF TGTGCCAGCAGCTTAGTTCCCCCAGGGTACTATGGCTACACCTTC
once NA TRBJ1-4 TRBV28 CASGSPRGHTGLREKLFF TGTGCCAGCGGTTCGCCCAGGGGTCACACGGGCTTAAGAGAAAAACTGTTTTTT
NA NA TRBJ2-5 TRBV7-2 CASSSGPYQETQYF TGTGCCAGCAGCTCAGGACCATACCAAGAGACCCAGTACTTC
NA TRBD2 TRBJ2-1 TRBV29-1 CSVKASGTGEQFF TGCAGCGTGAAGGCTAGCGGGACGGGTGAGCAGTTCTTC
NA TRBD2 TRBJ2-7 TRBV7-8 CASTPLAGGLYEQYF TGTGCCAGCACCCCCCTTGCGGGAGGGCTCTACGAGCAGTACTTC
NA NA TRBJ2-3 TRBV6-2/TRBV6-3 CASSRQRAASRTDTQYF TGTGCCAGCAGTAGACAGAGAGCGGCTTCACGCACAGATACGCAGTATTTT
NA NA TRBJ1-1 TRBV6-4 CATAGGDTEAFF TGTGCCACCGCTGGTGGTGACACTGAAGCTTTCTTT
NA NA TRBJ1-1 TRBV5-8 CASSLGRNTEAFF TGTGCCAGCAGCTTGGGCCGGAACACTGAAGCTTTCTTT
NA NA TRBJ1-3 TRBV5-4 CASSHTDRDTIYF TGTGCCAGCAGCCATACAGATAGGGACACCATATATTTT
NA NA TRBJ2-1 TRBV25-1 CASSESSYNEQFF TGTGCCAGCAGTGAATCAAGTTACAATGAGCAGTTCTTC
once NA TRBJ2-7 TRBV11-2 CASSSVYEQYF TGTGCCAGCAGCTCTGTATACGAGCAGTACTTC
NA TRBD2 TRBJ2-3 TRBV5-4 CASSYTSGRTDTQYF TGTGCCAGCAGCTATACTAGCGGGAGAACAGATACGCAGTATTTT
NA NA TRBJ1-1 TRBV28 CASTWPRANTEAFF TGTGCCAGCACCTGGCCCAGAGCGAACACTGAAGCTTTCTTT
NA NA TRBJ2-3 TRBV18 CASSRRQTDTQYF TGTGCCAGCTCACGGAGGCAGACGGATACGCAGTATTTT
NA TRBD1 TRBJ2-2 TRBV5-4 CASSRPGTGQEELFF TGTGCCAGCAGCCGCCCGGGGACAGGGCAAGAGGAGCTGTTTTTT
NA TRBD1 TRBJ1-2 TRBV6-5 CASRTGTTGTYGYTF TGTGCCAGCAGGACGGGCACGACAGGGACCTATGGCTACACCTTC
NA NA TRBJ2-3 TRBV5-6 CASQGTSTDTQYF TGTGCCAGCCAGGGGACTAGCACAGATACGCAGTATTTT
once NA TRBJ1-2 TRBV19 CASSIGLRGFGYTF TGTGCCAGTAGTATTGGACTGCGGGGTTTTGGCTACACCTTC
once NA TRBJ2-3 TRBV7-2 CASSLQAGDTQYF TGTGCCAGCAGCTTACAAGCAGGAGATACGCAGTATTTT
NA TRBD1 TRBJ1-1 TRBV28 CASGGQGRMNTEAFF TGTGCCAGCGGTGGACAGGGTCGGATGAACACTGAAGCTTTCTTT
NA NA TRBJ1-1 TRBV19 CASILGSGTEAFF TGTGCCAGTATTCTCGGCAGTGGGACTGAAGCTTTCTTT
NA NA TRBJ2-2 TRBV5-1 CASSLEVGTTGELFF TGCGCCAGCAGCTTGGAGGTCGGGACCACCGGGGAGCTGTTTTTT
once TRBD2 TRBJ2-3 TRBV2 CASRSTLGLAVITDTQYF TGTGCCAGCAGATCGACCCTCGGACTAGCGGTTATCACAGATACGCAGTATTTT
once NA TRBJ1-2 TRBV19 CASSMSRDGYTF TGTGCCAGTAGTATGAGCAGGGATGGCTACACCTTC
NA NA TRBJ2-7 TRBV7-8 CASSSGASSYEQYF TGTGCCAGCAGCTCAGGGGCTAGCTCCTACGAGCAGTACTTC
NA NA TRBJ1-1 TRBV9 CASSGGVSTVQDTEAFF TGTGCCAGCAGCGGAGGGGTTTCGACAGTACAGGACACTGAAGCTTTCTTT
NA NA TRBJ2-1 TRBV18 CASSPPGGNSYNEQFF TGTGCCAGCTCACCACCCGGCGGGAATTCCTACAATGAGCAGTTCTTC
NA NA TRBJ2-1 TRBV27 CASSVSVHNEQFF TGTGCCAGCAGTGTTTCGGTTCACAATGAGCAGTTCTTC
few NA TRBJ1-5 TRBV6-4 CASSDRANQPQHF TGTGCCAGCAGTGACAGGGCCAATCAGCCCCAGCATTTT
NA TRBD1 TRBJ2-7 TRBV4-1 CASSLLPGQGALYEQYF TGCGCCAGCAGCCTCCTTCCGGGACAGGGGGCGCTGTACGAGCAGTACTTC
NA NA TRBJ2-7 TRBV27 CASNTYEQYF TGTGCCAGCAACACCTACGAGCAGTACTTC
NA NA TRBJ1-1 TRBV2 CASSVFRADLTEAFF TGTGCCAGCAGTGTTTTTAGGGCTGATCTAACTGAAGCTTTCTTT
NA NA TRBJ1-1 TRBV4-3 CASSPGLGIAEAFF TGCGCCAGCAGCCCGGGGTTGGGGATCGCTGAAGCTTTCTTT